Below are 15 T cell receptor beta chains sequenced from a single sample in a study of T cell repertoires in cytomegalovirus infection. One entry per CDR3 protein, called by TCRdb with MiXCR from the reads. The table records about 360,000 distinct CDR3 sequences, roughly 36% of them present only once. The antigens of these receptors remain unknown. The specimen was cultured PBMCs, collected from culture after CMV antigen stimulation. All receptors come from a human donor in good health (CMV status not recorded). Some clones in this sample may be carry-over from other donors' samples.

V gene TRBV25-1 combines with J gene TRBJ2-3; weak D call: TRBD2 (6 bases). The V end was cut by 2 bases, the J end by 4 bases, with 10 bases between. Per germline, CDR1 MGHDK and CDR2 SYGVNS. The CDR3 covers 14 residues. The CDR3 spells CASSERLVSDTQYF. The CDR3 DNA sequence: TGTGCCAGCAGTGAAAGACTAGTCTCAGATACGCAGTATTTT.

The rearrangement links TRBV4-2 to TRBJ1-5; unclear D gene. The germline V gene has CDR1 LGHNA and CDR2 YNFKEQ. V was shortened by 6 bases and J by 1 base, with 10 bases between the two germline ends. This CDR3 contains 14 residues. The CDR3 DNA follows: TGTGCCAGCAGTGCGGGAATCAGCAATCAGCCCCAGCATTTT. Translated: CASSAGISNQPQHF.

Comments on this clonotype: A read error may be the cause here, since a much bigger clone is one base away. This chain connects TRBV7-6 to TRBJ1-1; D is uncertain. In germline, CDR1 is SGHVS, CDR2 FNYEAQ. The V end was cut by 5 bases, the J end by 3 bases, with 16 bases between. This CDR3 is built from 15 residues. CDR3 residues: CASSQVGSGDTEAFF. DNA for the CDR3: TGTGCCAGCAGCCAAGTCGGTAGTGGTGACACTGAAGCTTTCTTT.

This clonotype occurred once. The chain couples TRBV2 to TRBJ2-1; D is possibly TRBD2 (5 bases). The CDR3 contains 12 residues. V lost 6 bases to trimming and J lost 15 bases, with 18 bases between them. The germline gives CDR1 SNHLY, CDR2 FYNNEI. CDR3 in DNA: TGTGCCAGCAGCGCCGAGGGTAACTGGGGGTTCTTC. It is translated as CASSAEGNWGFF.

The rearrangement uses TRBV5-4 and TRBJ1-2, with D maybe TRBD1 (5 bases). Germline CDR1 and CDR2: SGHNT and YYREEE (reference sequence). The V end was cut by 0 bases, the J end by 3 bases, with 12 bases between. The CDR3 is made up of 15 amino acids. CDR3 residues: CASSLVVGTYYGYTF. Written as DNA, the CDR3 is TGTGCCAGCAGCTTGGTGGTGGGGACCTACTATGGCTACACCTTC.

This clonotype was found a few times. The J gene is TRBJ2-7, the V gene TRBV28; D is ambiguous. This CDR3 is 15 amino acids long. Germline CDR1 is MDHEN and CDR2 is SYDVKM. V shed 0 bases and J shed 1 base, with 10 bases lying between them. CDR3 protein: CASSLCLPYSYEQYV. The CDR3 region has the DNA TGTGCCAGCAGTTTATGCTTGCCGTATTCCTACGAGCAGTACGTC.

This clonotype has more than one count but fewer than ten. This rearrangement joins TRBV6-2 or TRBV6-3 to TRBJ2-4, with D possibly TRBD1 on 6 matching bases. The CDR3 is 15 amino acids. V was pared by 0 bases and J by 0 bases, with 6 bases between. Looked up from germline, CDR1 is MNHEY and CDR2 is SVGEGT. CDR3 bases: TGTGCCAGCAGTTACTCGGACAGAGCCAAAAACATTCAGTACTTC. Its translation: CASSYSDRAKNIQYF.

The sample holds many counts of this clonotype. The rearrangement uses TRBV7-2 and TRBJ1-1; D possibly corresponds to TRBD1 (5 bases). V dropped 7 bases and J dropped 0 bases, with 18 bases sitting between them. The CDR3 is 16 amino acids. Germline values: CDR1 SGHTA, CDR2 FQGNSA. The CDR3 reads CASNRGGGQMNTEAFF. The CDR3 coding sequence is TGTGCCAGCAACCGGGGGGGTGGGCAGATGAACACTGAAGCTTTCTTT.

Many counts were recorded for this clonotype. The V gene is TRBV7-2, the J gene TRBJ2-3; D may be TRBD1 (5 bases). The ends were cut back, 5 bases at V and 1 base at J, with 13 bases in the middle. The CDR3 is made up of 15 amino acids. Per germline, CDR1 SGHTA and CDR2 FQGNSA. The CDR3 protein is CASSLEGRGTDTQYF. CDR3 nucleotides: TGTGCCAGCAGCCTAGAAGGCAGGGGCACAGATACGCAGTATTTT.

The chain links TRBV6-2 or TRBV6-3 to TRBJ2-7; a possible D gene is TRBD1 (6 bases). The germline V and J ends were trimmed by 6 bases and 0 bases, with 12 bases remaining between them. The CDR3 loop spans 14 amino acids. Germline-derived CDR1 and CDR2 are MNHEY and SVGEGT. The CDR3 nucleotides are TGTGCCAGCAGCCATGGACAGAGCTCCTACGAGCAGTACGTC. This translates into CASSHGQSSYEQYV.

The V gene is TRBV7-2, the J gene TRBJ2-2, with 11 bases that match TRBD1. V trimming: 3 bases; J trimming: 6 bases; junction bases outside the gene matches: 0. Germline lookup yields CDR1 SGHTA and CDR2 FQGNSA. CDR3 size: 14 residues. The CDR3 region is CASSLDRGPGELFF. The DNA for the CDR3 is TGTGCCAGCAGCTTGGACAGGGGGCCCGGGGAGCTGTTTTTT.

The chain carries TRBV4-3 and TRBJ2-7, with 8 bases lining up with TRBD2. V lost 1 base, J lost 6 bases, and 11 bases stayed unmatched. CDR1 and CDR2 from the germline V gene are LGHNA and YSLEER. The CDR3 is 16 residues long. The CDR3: CASSQGAGGSIREQYV. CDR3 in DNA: TGCGCCAGCAGCCAAGGGGCGGGAGGCTCTATTCGCGAGCAGTACGTC.

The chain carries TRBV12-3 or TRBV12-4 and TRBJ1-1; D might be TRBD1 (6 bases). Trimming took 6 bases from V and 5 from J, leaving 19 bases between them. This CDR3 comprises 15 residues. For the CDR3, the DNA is TGTGCCAGCAGCTCGAGGCGTGGGGGGCAGACTGAAGCTTTCTTT. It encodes CASSSRRGGQTEAFF.

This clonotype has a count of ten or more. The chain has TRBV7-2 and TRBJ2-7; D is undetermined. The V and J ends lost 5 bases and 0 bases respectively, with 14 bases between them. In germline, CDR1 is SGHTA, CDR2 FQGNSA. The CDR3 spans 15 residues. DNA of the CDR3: TGTGCCAGCAGCGCCCGCGGTCCGAGCTCCTACGAGCAGTACGTC. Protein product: CASSARGPSSYEQYV.

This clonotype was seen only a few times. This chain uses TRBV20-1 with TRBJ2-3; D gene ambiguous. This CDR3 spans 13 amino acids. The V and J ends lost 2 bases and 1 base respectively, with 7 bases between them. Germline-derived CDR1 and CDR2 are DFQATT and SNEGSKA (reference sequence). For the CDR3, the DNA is TGCAGTGCTAGATTATCCGGCACAGATACGCAGTATTTT. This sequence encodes CSARLSGTDTQYF.